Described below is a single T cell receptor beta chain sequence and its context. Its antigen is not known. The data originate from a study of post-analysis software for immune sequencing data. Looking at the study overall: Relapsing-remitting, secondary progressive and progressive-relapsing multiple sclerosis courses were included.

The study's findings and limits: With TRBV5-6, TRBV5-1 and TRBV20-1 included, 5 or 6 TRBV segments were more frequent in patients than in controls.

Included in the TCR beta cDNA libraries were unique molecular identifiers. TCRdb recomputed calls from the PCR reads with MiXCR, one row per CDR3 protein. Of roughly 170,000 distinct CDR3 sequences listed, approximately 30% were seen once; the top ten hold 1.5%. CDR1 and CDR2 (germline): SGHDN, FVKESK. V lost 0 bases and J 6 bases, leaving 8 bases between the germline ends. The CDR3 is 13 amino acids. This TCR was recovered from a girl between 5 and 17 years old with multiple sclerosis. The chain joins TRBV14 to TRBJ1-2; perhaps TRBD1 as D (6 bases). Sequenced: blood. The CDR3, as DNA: TGTGCCAGCAGCCAAGATTGGACAGATGGCTACACCTTC. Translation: CASSQDWTDGYTF.